This T cell receptor (beta chain) was sequenced in a study of blood T cell repertoires in COVID-19. Study overall: T cells, B-cell-depleted T cells, or PBMCs supplied cDNA or gDNA.

The V end lost 9 bases, the J end lost 5 bases, and 17 bases lay between the germline ends. Germline CDR1 and CDR2: LNHDA and SQIVND (reference sequence). This CDR3 is built from 14 residues. Authors' processing steps: Estimates of nucleated cell counts were drawn from the amplification of reference gene primers. Clones were read by immunoSEQ multiplex PCR, and TCRdb kept only the in-frame ones, dropping some. D and trimming come from the DNA, and the V and J calls and clone size come from that table. The table includes some 150,000 clones, under 90% detected once. The material sequenced was peripheral blood. This receptor was taken from a human donor in a cohort sampled during active COVID-19. The chain has TRBV19 and TRBJ1-5; possible D gene TRBD1, 6 bases. This CDR3 is CASVPGGGDQPQHF. The CDR3 DNA sequence: TGTGCCAGCGTCCCGGGAGGGGGAGATCAGCCCCAGCATTTT.